These 3 T cell receptor beta chains share one sample of origin, sequenced in a study of response to subunit inactivated influenza vaccine (dated 2018 in TCRdb). Library generation was performed with RT-PCR. Sequenced using an Illumina HiSeq 2500. Clones were called with MiXCR by TCRdb after fastp trimmed the public reads at Q25, and only in-frame beta chains were retained. Each CDR3 protein gets just one entry, which takes the most common genes and DNA from the rows behind it. For this sample the table gives hundreds of thousands of distinct CDR3 sequences, of which less than 20% were detected only once. The ten largest clonotypes hold approximately 11% of the sample. The source was PBMCs from blood, collected roughly 5 days after vaccination. The receptors were gathered from a man aged 50 to 59 who received an inactivated influenza vaccine. Donor details come from another sample of the same person, matched by shared clones.

This chain joins TRBV24-1 and TRBJ2-1; either TRBD1 or TRBD2 may fit D (6 bases each). V shed 4 bases and J shed 7 bases, with 13 bases lying between them. The CDR3 has 14 amino acids. CDR1 and CDR2 (germline): KGHDR, SFDVKD. The CDR3 loop reads CATSEWGAKNEQFF. CDR3 nucleotides: TGTGCCACCAGTGAGTGGGGGGCGAAGAATGAGCAGTTCTTC.

In nucleotides, the CDR3 is TGTGCCAGCAGTTCTTCTTCGAACATTCAGTACTTC. It is translated as CASSSSSNIQYF. This rearrangement joins TRBV27 to TRBJ2-4, with D hard to call. This CDR3 has 12 amino acids. V was clipped by 4 bases and J by 7 bases, with 8 bases between them. The germline V gene encodes CDR1 MNHEY and CDR2 SMNVEV (reference sequence).

The V and J genes are TRBV21-1 and TRBJ2-2; no DNA check was done on the table's D call, TRBD2. TRBV21-1 has pseudogene status. The CDR3 totals 19 residues. This chain's CDR3 is CASSKAHLAFWVDTGELFF. The CDR3 bases are TGTGCCAGCAGCAAAGCGCATCTAGCGTTTTGGGTGGACACCGGGGAGCTGTTTTTT.